The next 29 T cell receptor beta chains were all read from a single sample in a study of shared clonotypes between healthy human individuals. CD45RO-negative, CCR7-selected cells formed the naive CD8 fraction, which excluded terminally differentiated effector memory CD45RA+ cells. Profiled with immunoSEQ multiplex PCR; TCRdb holds only in-frame clones, not every one. Of millions of clones in the sample, about 95% were seen once. The sequenced sample consisted of naive CD8+ T cells sorted from blood. The receptors stem from a man aged 18 to 30 in good health.

The V gene is TRBV6-5, the J gene TRBJ2-5; D may match TRBD1 or TRBD2 (5 bases each). The V end was cut by 7 bases, the J end by 2 bases, with 11 bases between. The CDR3 extends over 13 amino acids. CDR1 and CDR2 from the germline V gene are MNHEY and SVGAGI. CDR3 bases: TGTGCCAGCACCACCGGGACGCAAGAGACCCAGTACTTC. Protein sequence: CASTTGTQETQYF.

The table lists this clone with a count of one. The rearrangement uses TRBV9 and TRBJ2-3; 7 nucleotides match TRBD2. This CDR3 is built from 15 residues. Looked up from germline, CDR1 is SGDLS and CDR2 is YYNGEE. Trimming removed 4 bases from V and 1 base from J; junction bases left unmatched: 6. The CDR3: CASSLKREGTDTQYF. CDR3 nucleotides: TGTGCCAGCAGCCTGAAGCGGGAAGGCACAGATACGCAGTATTTT.

The rearrangement joins TRBV2 to TRBJ2-3; tentatively, D is TRBD1 (6 bases). Germline lookup yields CDR1 SNHLY and CDR2 FYNNEI. This CDR3 is built from 15 residues. V was trimmed by 5 bases and J by 1 base, leaving 13 bases between them. CDR3 residues: CASSRFAGGTDTQYF. The CDR3 coding sequence is TGTGCCAGCAGTCGGTTCGCAGGGGGCACAGATACGCAGTATTTT.

The chain couples TRBV7-2 to TRBJ2-3; 14 bases are a match to TRBD2. The CDR3 runs 15 residues. Germline trimming cut 5 bases from V and 5 bases from J; bases unmatched to any gene: 3. Per germline, CDR1 SGHTA and CDR2 FQGNSA. The chain's CDR3 is CASSRTSGRIDTQYF. DNA of the CDR3: TGTGCCAGCAGCCGGACTAGCGGGAGGATAGATACGCAGTATTTT.

The chain recombines TRBV10-3 with TRBJ2-1; D is unresolved. CDR1 and CDR2 from the germline V gene are ENHRY and SYGVKD. The length of the CDR3 is 13 residues. V was cut by 3 bases and J by 5 bases, with 8 bases left in between. The CDR3 is CAISDLGDNEQFF. The DNA for the CDR3 is TGTGCCATCAGTGACCTTGGGGACAATGAGCAGTTCTTC.

The chain carries TRBV11-1 and TRBJ2-7; possible D gene TRBD1, 6 bases. CDR1 and CDR2 (germline): SGHAT, FQDESV (reference sequence). Trimming removed 4 bases from V and 2 bases from J, with 9 bases in between. The CDR3 is 13 residues long. The CDR3 sequence is CASSWDITYEQYF. CDR3 in DNA: TGTGCCAGCAGCTGGGACATTACCTACGAGCAGTACTTC.

The chain has TRBV7-3 and TRBJ2-5; TRBD1 matches at 9 bases. The CDR3 is 15 amino acids. In germline, CDR1 is SGHTA, CDR2 FQGTGA. Trimming took 2 bases from V and 5 from J; bases not matched to a gene: 6. CDR3 in DNA: TGTGCCAGCAGCTTAGGGACAGGGAGGTTGGAGACCCAGTACTTC. Its translation: CASSLGTGRLETQYF. Drawing the rest from reference TRBV7-3 and TRBJ2-5, the complete variable domain is GAGVSQTPSNKVTEKGKYVELRCDPISGHTALYWYRQSLGQGPEFLIYFQGTGAADDSGLPNDRFFAVRPEGSVSTLKIQRTERGDSAVYLCASSLGTGRLETQYFGPGTRLLVL.

The CDR3 reads CASSRDRGYTDTQYF. In DNA, the CDR3 is TGTGCCAGCAGCCGAGACAGGGGATACACAGATACGCAGTATTTT. V is TRBV7-6 and J is TRBJ2-3, with 8 positions matching TRBD1. Unmatched junction bases numbered 6, after V lost 5 bases and J lost 2 bases. The CDR3 has 15 amino acids. Germline V gene data show CDR1 as SGHVS and CDR2 as FNYEAQ.

The genes are TRBV7-9 and TRBJ2-5; perhaps TRBD1 as D (5 bases). Germline CDR1 SEHNR, CDR2 FQNEAQ (reference sequence). V dropped 1 base and J dropped 5 bases, with 26 bases sitting between them. This CDR3 has 19 residues. DNA of the CDR3: TGTGCCAGCAGCTTAGAAGGTCGTGCGGCCGGCGTGGGGCAGGAGACCCAGTACTTC. Protein product: CASSLEGRAAGVGQETQYF. Full variable domain (outside the CDR3, taken from reference TRBV7-9 and TRBJ2-5): DTGVSQNPRHKITKRGQNVTFRCDPISEHNRLYWYRQTLGQGPEFLTYFQNEAQLEKSRLLSDRFSAERPKGSFSTLEIQRTEQGDSAMYLCASSLEGRAAGVGQETQYFGPGTRLLVL.

This clone was seen a single time. This chain joins TRBV10-3 and TRBJ2-7; D is possibly TRBD2 (6 bases). Germline V gives CDR1 ENHRY, CDR2 SYGVKD. The CDR3 length is 15 residues. The V end was cut by 0 bases, the J end by 1 base, with 10 bases between. The CDR3 nucleotides read TGTGCCATCAGTGAGTCTAATGCGGGGTCCTACGAGCAGTACTTC. It encodes CAISESNAGSYEQYF.

V is TRBV20-1 and J is TRBJ2-3; D not certain. The CDR3 consists of 11 residues. Germline values: CDR1 DFQATT, CDR2 SNEGSKA (reference sequence). V lost 2 bases to trimming and J lost 6 bases, with 6 bases between them. CDR3 in DNA: TGCAGTGCTAGACTGACGGATACGCAGTATTTT. It codes for CSARLTDTQYF.

The chain carries TRBV4-1 and TRBJ2-5, with no clear D. CDR1 and CDR2 from the germline V gene are MGHRA and YSYEKL. This CDR3 is 14 amino acids long. Trimming removed 2 bases at V and 0 bases at J, with 7 bases between. This chain's CDR3 is CASSQSEYQETQYF. The CDR3 DNA sequence: TGCGCCAGCAGCCAATCCGAGTACCAAGAGACCCAGTACTTC.

V is TRBV27 and J is TRBJ1-2; tentative D call: TRBD1 (5 bases). CDR1 MNHEY and CDR2 SMNVEV come from the germline V gene (reference sequence). CDR3 length: 14 residues. V gave up 2 bases and J gave up 7 bases, with 14 bases separating them. This CDR3 is CASSLVGGMLGYTF. The CDR3 DNA is TGTGCCAGCAGTTTAGTCGGGGGAATGCTTGGCTACACCTTC.

The chain combines TRBV27 with TRBJ2-1, with 9 nucleotides matching TRBD2. V was pared by 6 bases and J by 6 bases, with 6 bases of the junction left unmatched. Germline V gives CDR1 MNHEY, CDR2 SMNVEV (reference sequence). The CDR3 is 14 residues long. CDR3 amino acids: CASSAGGPANEQFF. CDR3 nucleotides: TGTGCCAGCAGCGCGGGAGGGCCTGCCAATGAGCAGTTCTTC.

The V gene is TRBV2, the J gene TRBJ1-4, with 9 bases identical to TRBD1. Per the germline V gene, CDR1 is SNHLY and CDR2 is FYNNEI. Trimming took 5 bases from V and 7 from J; bases not matched to a gene: 8. This CDR3 is 15 amino acids long. The CDR3 region has the DNA TGTGCCAGCAGTCAAACAGGGGGCAAGGGTGAAAAACTGTTTTTT. Amino acid sequence: CASSQTGGKGEKLFF.

The genes are TRBV21-1 and TRBJ2-4; the D call of TRBD2 is as the table states it, not checked on the DNA. TRBV21-1 is a pseudogene. This CDR3 has 21 amino acids. CDR3 DNA: TGTGCCAGCAGCTTACCTTGGCCGAGGAATACTCAATTGCTAGCCAAAAACATTCAGTACTTC. It specifies CASSLPWPRNTQLLAKNIQYF.

Remarks on this clone: At the DNA level, this CDR3 is encoded by other sequences in the same sample as well. The chain recombines TRBV5-6 with TRBJ1-2; 10 bases are shared with TRBD1. CDR1 is SGHDT, CDR2 YYEEEE, per germline. V lost 4 bases, J lost 2 bases, and 2 bases stayed unmatched. The CDR3 consists of 14 residues. CDR3 residues: CASSPGQGNYGYTF. In DNA form, the CDR3 reads TGTGCCAGCAGCCCGGGACAGGGGAACTATGGCTACACCTTC.

Notes on this clone: Just one base apart from a much larger clone, this may be a read error. The chain uses TRBV29-1 and TRBJ1-1; D not resolved. The germline V gene encodes CDR1 SQVTM and CDR2 ANQGSEA. V was cut by 5 bases and J by 0 bases, with 7 bases left in between. The CDR3 length is 12 residues. As DNA, the CDR3 is TGCAGCGTTACTTTTATGAACACTGAAGCTTTCTTT. It encodes CSVTFMNTEAFF. The full variable domain, completed using reference TRBV29-1 and TRBJ1-1, is SAVISQKPSRDICQRGTSLTIQCQVDSQVTMMFWYRQQPGQSLTLIATANQGSEATYESGFVIDKFPISRPNLTFSTLTVSNMSPEDSSIYLCSVTFMNTEAFFGQGTRLTVV.

This rearrangement joins TRBV6-1 to TRBJ1-6; D is uncertain. CDR3 size: 12 residues. The germline CDR1 and CDR2 sequences are MNHNS and SASEGT. V dropped 6 bases and J dropped 7 bases, with 7 bases sitting between them. The CDR3 region is CASSADNSPLHF. In DNA, the CDR3 is TGTGCCAGCAGCGCGGACAATTCACCCCTCCACTTT.

This sequence joins TRBV5-6 and TRBJ1-2, with no clear D. Germline loops: CDR1 SGHDT, CDR2 YYEEEE. V lost 2 bases and J lost 5, with 16 bases in between. This CDR3 spans 15 amino acids. The CDR3 is CASSFPDGALYGYTF. The CDR3 region has the DNA TGTGCCAGCAGCTTCCCCGACGGAGCTCTTTATGGCTACACCTTC.

The chain couples TRBV5-1 to TRBJ1-1, with 8 positions matching TRBD1. The CDR3 is made up of 15 amino acids. The junction had 13 bases not matched to a gene; V was cut back by 2 bases and J by 10 bases. CDR1 SGHRS and CDR2 YFSETQ come from the germline V gene. In DNA, the CDR3 is TGCGCCAGCAGCTTCATGGGACAGGACCCCGGGGGAGCTTTCTTT. It specifies CASSFMGQDPGGAFF. The full variable domain, completed using reference TRBV5-1 and TRBJ1-1, is KAGVTQTPRYLIKTRGQQVTLSCSPISGHRSVSWYQQTPGQGLQFLFEYFSETQRNKGNFPGRFSGRQFSNSRSEMNVSTLELGDSALYLCASSFMGQDPGGAFFGQGTRLTVV.

This clone was seen just once. Other nucleotide sequences from this sample produce the same CDR3. This chain joins TRBV5-1 and TRBJ2-7, with D perhaps matching TRBD1 (5 bases). The V end was cut by 2 bases, the J end by 4 bases, with 10 bases between. The CDR3 covers 13 residues. CDR1 is SGHRS, CDR2 YFSETQ, per germline. CDR3 residues: CASSLAGNYEQYF. The CDR3 DNA sequence: TGCGCCAGCAGCTTAGCAGGGAATTACGAGCAGTACTTC. The full variable domain, in which reference TRBV5-1 and TRBJ2-7 provide the parts outside the CDR3, is KAGVTQTPRYLIKTRGQQVTLSCSPISGHRSVSWYQQTPGQGLQFLFEYFSETQRNKGNFPGRFSGRQFSNSRSEMNVSTLELGDSALYLCASSLAGNYEQYFGPGTRLTVT.

The V call is TRBV19, the J call TRBJ2-5; D remains unclear. Germline CDR1 reads LNHDA; CDR2 reads SQIVND (reference sequence). V was clipped by 5 bases and J by 3 bases, with 16 bases between them. The CDR3 is 15 amino acids. CDR3 region: CASSFPAAPKETQYF. Here the CDR3 DNA reads TGTGCCAGTAGTTTTCCCGCGGCACCGAAAGAGACCCAGTACTTC.

V and J are TRBV11-1 and TRBJ2-7, with D possibly matching TRBD1 (5 bases). Trimming cost V 4 bases and J 3 bases, with 19 bases left between them. This CDR3 has 16 residues. From germline, CDR1 is SGHAT and CDR2 FQDESV (reference sequence). DNA for the CDR3: TGTGCCAGCAGCTCCCAAGACAGCCTAGGGTTCTACGAGCAGTACTTC. This encodes CASSSQDSLGFYEQYF.

The J gene is TRBJ2-5, the V gene TRBV7-9; TRBD2 matches at 7 bases. The CDR3 consists of 16 residues. Per germline, CDR1 SEHNR and CDR2 FQNEAQ (reference sequence). V shed 3 bases and J 3 bases; nucleotides not matched to a gene: 10. CDR3 sequence: CASSFMEPGLEETQYF. The CDR3 nucleotides read TGTGCCAGCAGCTTTATGGAACCTGGACTAGAAGAGACCCAGTACTTC.

J is TRBJ1-2 and V is TRBV19; the match to TRBD1 covers 8 bases. This CDR3 is 13 amino acids long. Germline trimming cut 10 bases from V and 6 bases from J; bases unmatched to any gene: 10. In germline, CDR1 is LNHDA, CDR2 SQIVND (reference sequence). CDR3 coding DNA: TGTGCCATCCCGACAGGGGATTTGAATGGCTACACCTTC. Protein product: CAIPTGDLNGYTF. Full variable domain (missing parts from reference TRBV19 and TRBJ1-2): DGGITQSPKYLFRKEGQNVTLSCEQNLNHDAMYWYRQDPGQGLRLIYYSQIVNDFQKGDIAEGYSVSREKKESFPLTVTSAQKNPTAFYLCAIPTGDLNGYTFGSGTRLTVV.

The V gene is TRBV4-2, the J gene TRBJ2-1; 10 bases are shared with TRBD2. The CDR3 runs to 17 residues. After removal of 0 bases from V and 8 bases from J, the junction contained 10 bases not matched to a gene. From germline, CDR1 is LGHNA and CDR2 YNFKEQ. The CDR3 loop is CASSQEGERGGFDEQFF. The CDR3 DNA is TGTGCCAGCAGCCAAGAAGGTGAGCGGGGGGGCTTCGATGAGCAGTTCTTC.

The gene calls are TRBV19 and TRBJ1-1; 9 bases fit TRBD1. Germline CDR1 and CDR2: LNHDA and SQIVND (reference sequence). The CDR3 sequence is 15 residues long. V lost 7 bases to trimming and J lost 2 bases; unmatched junction nucleotides: 8. CDR3 region: CASTKTGGFNTEAFF. The DNA of the CDR3 is TGTGCCAGTACCAAGACAGGGGGGTTCAACACTGAAGCTTTCTTT.

The chain is built from TRBV5-1 and TRBJ2-2; tentatively, D is TRBD1 (5 bases). This CDR3 spans 14 amino acids. Germline lookup yields CDR1 SGHRS and CDR2 YFSETQ. Trimming took 8 bases from V and 0 from J, leaving 11 bases between them. CDR3 loop: CASSTVTNTGELFF. In DNA, the CDR3 is TGCGCCAGTTCGACAGTCACGAACACCGGGGAGCTGTTTTTT.